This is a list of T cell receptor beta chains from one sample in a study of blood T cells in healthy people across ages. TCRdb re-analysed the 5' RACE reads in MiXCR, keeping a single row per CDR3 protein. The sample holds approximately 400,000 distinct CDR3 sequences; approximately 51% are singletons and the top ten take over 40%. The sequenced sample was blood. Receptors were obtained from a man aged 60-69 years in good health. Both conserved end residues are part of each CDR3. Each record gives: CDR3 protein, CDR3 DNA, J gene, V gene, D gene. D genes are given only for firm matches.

CASSDQASGANVLTF | TGTGCCAGCAGTGACCAGGCCTCTGGGGCCAACGTCCTGACTTTC | TRBJ2-6 | TRBV6-4 | NA
CASSLELYAYEQYF | TGCGCCAGCAGCTTGGAGCTGTACGCCTACGAGCAGTACTTC | TRBJ2-7 | TRBV5-1 | NA
CASSRTGLDTQYF | TGTGCCAGCAGTCGGACAGGGCTAGATACGCAGTATTTT | TRBJ2-3 | TRBV27 | TRBD1
CASSLGQGLNEQYF | TGTGCCAGCTCACTCGGGCAGGGTTTGAACGAGCAGTACTTC | TRBJ2-7 | TRBV18 | NA
CASSSGTGEGEQFF | TGTGCCAGCAGTTCCGGGACAGGGGAGGGCGAGCAGTTCTTC | TRBJ2-1 | TRBV12-3/TRBV12-4 | TRBD1
CASSPRQVADTQYF | TGCGCCAGCAGTCCTCGACAGGTGGCAGATACGCAGTATTTT | TRBJ2-3 | TRBV23-1 | NA
CATWQGRGRNNEQYF | TGTGCCACCTGGCAGGGCCGCGGGCGTAACAATGAGCAGTACTTC | TRBJ2-5 | TRBV6-6 | NA
CSAPKLGGLETQYF | TGCAGTGCTCCCAAATTGGGGGGGCTAGAGACCCAGTACTTC | TRBJ2-5 | TRBV20-1 | NA
CASGGDGGSKVTQYF | TGTGCTAGTGGAGGCGACGGGGGGAGTAAGGTGACCCAGTACTTC | TRBJ2-5 | TRBV12-5 | TRBD2
CASSYQGGSYEQYF | TGTGCCAGCAGTTACCAAGGGGGCTCCTACGAGCAGTACTTC | TRBJ2-7 | TRBV12-3/TRBV12-4 | NA